This entry lists 30 T cell receptor beta chains sequenced from one sample in a study of shared clonotypes between healthy human individuals. The method was immunoSEQ multiplex PCR; TCRdb's version includes in-frame clones alone and lacks a portion of them. In the table there are more than 2 million clones, about 95% of which are singletons. CD45RO-negative cells were positively selected for CCR7, leaving out terminally differentiated effector memory CD45RA+ cells. The sample was naive CD8+ T cells sorted from blood. These receptors all stem from a man between 18 and 29 years old in good health.

This clone was recorded once. Other DNA sequences in this specimen translate into the identical CDR3. The chain employs TRBV6-1 and TRBJ2-7; 7 positions agree with TRBD1. The V segment lost 3 bases and the J segment 3 bases; nucleotides outside the gene matches: 5. CDR3 length: 14 residues. Germline V gene lookup returns CDR1 MNHNS and CDR2 SASEGT. In DNA form, the CDR3 reads TGTGCCAGCAGTGAGAGACAGGGTAACTACGAGCAGTACTTC. It is translated as CASSERQGNYEQYF.

The gene calls are TRBV13 and TRBJ2-7; 9 bases fit TRBD2. The CDR3 totals 15 residues. CDR1 and CDR2 (germline): PRHDT, FYEKMQ (reference sequence). V was pared by 3 bases and J by 3 bases, with 6 bases of the junction left unmatched. The CDR3 loop is CASSFRPSGVYEQYF. CDR3 DNA sequence: TGTGCCAGCAGCTTCCGGCCTAGCGGGGTCTACGAGCAGTACTTC.

A word on this clone: Other DNA sequences in the same sample also yield this CDR3. The chain joins TRBV5-4 to TRBJ2-3; D remains unclear. V lost 0 bases and J 1 base, leaving 6 bases between the germline ends. The CDR3 extends over 14 amino acids. Looked up from germline, CDR1 is SGHNT and CDR2 is YYREEE (reference sequence). The chain's CDR3 is CASSLEGGTDTQYF. The CDR3 DNA is TGTGCCAGCAGCTTGGAGGGTGGCACAGATACGCAGTATTTT.

As concerns this clone: In the same sample, other DNA sequences code for this CDR3. CDR3: CSVEDPGTSYEQYF. The CDR3 bases are TGCAGCGTTGAGGACCCCGGGACTTCCTACGAGCAGTACTTC. The V and J genes are TRBV29-1 and TRBJ2-7, with D perhaps TRBD2 (6 bases). Germline assignment: CDR1 SQVTM and CDR2 ANQGSEA. CDR3 size: 14 residues. V was clipped by 3 bases and J by 1 base, with 13 bases between them.

In nucleotides, the CDR3 is TGTGCCAGCAGTTTTATAGGGGACGGTTTCTCTGGGGCCAACGTCCTGACTTTC. Translating it yields CASSFIGDGFSGANVLTF. This chain uses TRBV28 with TRBJ2-6, with D perhaps being TRBD1 or TRBD2 (5 bases each). The germline V and J ends were trimmed by 3 bases and 0 bases, with 15 bases remaining between them. Germline V CDR1 and CDR2: MDHEN, SYDVKM. This CDR3 comprises 18 residues.

Concerning this clone: Other DNA sequences from this sample encode an identical CDR3 as well. The V call is TRBV4-1, the J call TRBJ2-7; TRBD1 aligns across 8 bases. Germline V lookup: CDR1 MGHRA, CDR2 YSYEKL. With V trimmed by 2 bases and J by 4 bases, 4 bases remained unmatched. CDR3 length: 14 amino acids. In nucleotides, the CDR3 is TGCGCCAGCAGCCAAACAGGGGGGTCTTACGAGCAGTACTTC. This sequence encodes CASSQTGGSYEQYF.

V gene TRBV27 combines with J gene TRBJ2-5; 9 positions agree with TRBD1. Trimming took 7 bases from V and 2 from J; bases not matched to a gene: 5. Germline-derived CDR1 and CDR2 are MNHEY and SMNVEV (reference sequence). CDR3 length: 14 amino acids. CDR3 protein: CASKDRGLQETQYF. The CDR3 DNA follows: TGTGCCAGCAAGGACAGGGGCTTACAAGAGACCCAGTACTTC.

With regard to this clone: This sample includes further DNA sequences coding for the same CDR3. The V call is TRBV29-1, the J call TRBJ1-1; D might be TRBD1 (5 bases). V dropped 3 bases and J dropped 5 bases, with 7 bases sitting between them. The CDR3 is made up of 11 amino acids. Germline-derived CDR1 and CDR2 are SQVTM and ANQGSEA. The CDR3 here is CSVEEGTEAFF. The CDR3 nucleotides read TGCAGCGTTGAGGAGGGGACTGAAGCTTTCTTT.

The chain recombines TRBV27 with TRBJ2-7; TRBD2 matches 8 bases. Germline V lookup: CDR1 MNHEY, CDR2 SMNVEV (reference sequence). The V segment lost 7 bases and the J segment 4 bases; nucleotides outside the gene matches: 12. The CDR3 totals 15 residues. CDR3 sequence reads: CASTPIAGSGYEQYF. The DNA for the CDR3 is TGTGCCAGCACTCCTATAGCGGGATCAGGGTACGAGCAGTACTTC.

The rearrangement joins TRBV5-6 to TRBJ1-2, with a possible D match to TRBD1 (5 bases). The germline V gene encodes CDR1 SGHDT and CDR2 YYEEEE. CDR3 length equals 15 residues. Trimming left V 7 bases short and J 2 bases short, with 18 bases between. The CDR3 loop reads CASRGSSSWNYGYTF. CDR3 coding DNA: TGTGCCAGCCGGGGGTCTAGTTCGTGGAACTATGGCTACACCTTC.

The chain uses TRBV4-1 and TRBJ1-4, with D possibly matching TRBD1 (6 bases). Germline CDR1 and CDR2: MGHRA and YSYEKL. Trimming cost V 4 bases and J 2 bases, with 14 bases left between them. This CDR3 spans 16 amino acids. The CDR3 DNA reads as TGCGCCAGCAGCCGTTCCCCGGGACACACTAATGAAAAACTGTTTTTT. Protein: CASSRSPGHTNEKLFF.

The V gene is TRBV5-1, the J gene TRBJ1-1, with 8 bases that match TRBD1. Unmatched junction bases numbered 3, after V lost 2 bases and J lost 3 bases. Germline V gene data show CDR1 as SGHRS and CDR2 as YFSETQ. CDR3 size: 14 residues. CDR3 protein: CASSFGTGYTEAFF. The CDR3 region has the DNA TGCGCCAGCAGCTTTGGGACAGGTTACACTGAAGCTTTCTTT.

This clone occurred once. The J gene is TRBJ2-2, the V gene TRBV28; D remains unclear. Germline V lookup: CDR1 MDHEN, CDR2 SYDVKM. Deletions cut 6 bases from V and 7 bases from J, with 9 bases between. The CDR3 contains 12 residues. CDR3 region: CASSLDGGELFF. The CDR3 nucleotides read TGTGCCAGCAGCCTCGACGGCGGGGAGCTGTTTTTT. The complete variable domain, with remaining parts taken from reference TRBV28 and TRBJ2-2, reads DVKVTQSSRYLVKRTGEKVFLECVQDMDHENMFWYRQDPGLGLRLIYFSYDVKMKEKGDIPEGYSVSREKKERFSLILESASTNQTSMYLCASSLDGGELFFGEGSRLTVL.

This sequence joins TRBV30 and TRBJ2-2; D uncertain. Germline assignment: CDR1 GTSNPN and CDR2 SVGIG (reference sequence). The CDR3 is 12 amino acids. Between the trimmed V and J ends, which lost 5 bases and 8 bases, there was a span of 12 bases. CDR3: CAWEKDLGELFF. The CDR3 DNA reads as TGTGCCTGGGAAAAAGATCTGGGGGAGCTGTTTTTT. The whole variable domain, remainder taken from reference TRBV30 and TRBJ2-2, is SQTIHQWPATLVQPVGSPLSLECTVEGTSNPNLYWYRQAAGRGLQLLFYSVGIGQISSEVPQNLSASRPQDRQFILSSKKLLLSDSGFYLCAWEKDLGELFFGEGSRLTVL.

There are a few counts of this clone. The J gene is TRBJ2-7, the V gene TRBV9, with 9 bases fitting TRBD1. Germline V lookup: CDR1 SGDLS, CDR2 YYNGEE. V lost 4 bases and J lost 0; bases outside the gene matches: 5. The CDR3 totals 15 residues. The DNA of the CDR3 is TGTGCCAGCAGCTATGGGACAGGGAGCTCCTACGAGCAGTACTTC. It yields the protein CASSYGTGSSYEQYF.

This sequence joins TRBV12-5 and TRBJ2-3; perhaps D is TRBD1 or TRBD2 (6 bases each). Trimming left V 0 bases short and J 1 base short, with 14 bases between. The CDR3 spans 17 residues. Germline loops: CDR1 LGHNT, CDR2 FRNRAP. The CDR3 region is CASGLVGASVRTDTQYF. CDR3 in DNA: TGTGCTAGTGGTTTGGTGGGGGCTAGCGTACGCACAGATACGCAGTATTTT. The complete variable domain, with remaining parts taken from reference TRBV12-5 and TRBJ2-3, reads DARVTQTPRHKVTEMGQEVTMRCQPILGHNTVFWYRQTMMQGLELLAYFRNRAPLDDSGMPKDRFSAEMPDATLATLKIQPSEPRDSAVYFCASGLVGASVRTDTQYFGPGTRLTVL.

This rearrangement joins TRBV11-2 to TRBJ2-3; D remains ambiguous. The germline gives CDR1 SGHAT, CDR2 FQNNGV. The CDR3 loop spans 15 amino acids. Trimming stripped 8 bases from V and 2 bases from J, with 17 bases between. The chain's CDR3 is CASSSWRESTDTQYF. DNA of the CDR3: TGTGCCAGCTCCAGCTGGAGAGAGTCCACAGATACGCAGTATTTT.

Details on this clone: Other DNA sequences in the sample encode the same CDR3. The chain employs TRBV7-9 and TRBJ2-5; tentative D call: TRBD1 (6 bases). Trimming shortened V by 2 bases and J by 4 bases, and 11 bases separated the two germline ends. From germline, CDR1 is SEHNR and CDR2 FQNEAQ (reference sequence). This CDR3 has 14 amino acids. CDR3 protein: CASSLTGLGETQYF. DNA of the CDR3: TGTGCCAGCAGCTTAACAGGGCTGGGAGAGACCCAGTACTTC.

This clone was seen only once. Other DNA sequences of this sample code for an identical CDR3. This rearrangement joins TRBV4-1 to TRBJ2-7; 12 nucleotides match TRBD2. J was trimmed by 0 bases and V by 6 bases; bases with no gene match: 3. Per the germline V gene, CDR1 is MGHRA and CDR2 is YSYEKL. The CDR3 is made up of 15 amino acids. DNA of the CDR3: TGCGCCAGCAGTCAGACTAGCGGGAGCTCCTACGAGCAGTACTTC. Translated, it gives CASSQTSGSSYEQYF.

This chain joins TRBV10-1 and TRBJ2-1; 7 positions match TRBD1. V was pared by 2 bases and J by 10 bases, with 14 bases of the junction left unmatched. Germline CDR1 and CDR2: WNHNN and SYGVQD (reference sequence). The CDR3 extends over 16 amino acids. The CDR3, as DNA: TGCGCCAGCAGTGAGAGAACAGGGGCCCATCGGGGCGAGCAGTTCTTC. Amino acids: CASSERTGAHRGEQFF.

This chain's CDR3 is CASSVLTGTSSTDTQYF. DNA of the CDR3: TGTGCCAGCAGCGTTCTAACAGGGACCTCTAGCACAGATACGCAGTATTTT. The J gene is TRBJ2-3, the V gene TRBV9, with a weak D call TRBD1 (6 bases). The CDR3 contains 17 residues. Deletions cut 2 bases from V and 0 bases from J, with 16 bases between. In germline, CDR1 is SGDLS, CDR2 YYNGEE.

The chain links TRBV11-3 to TRBJ2-7; 8 bases align to TRBD1. Losses at the gene ends were 5 bases for V and 2 bases for J; bases not matched to a gene: 5. CDR3 length: 14 residues. From germline, CDR1 is SGHNT and CDR2 YENEEA. The CDR3 bases are TGTGCCAGCAGCCCCGGGACAGGCACCTACGAGCAGTACTTC. Translating gives CASSPGTGTYEQYF.

The genes are TRBV27 and TRBJ1-5, with a weak D call TRBD1 (5 bases). This CDR3 comprises 17 residues. Germline values: CDR1 MNHEY, CDR2 SMNVEV (reference sequence). Trimming pared 4 bases from V and 0 bases from J, leaving 16 bases between. CDR3 in DNA: TGTGCCAGCAGTTCTGATTCGTCAGGGTATAGCAATCAGCCCCAGCATTTT. Amino acid sequence: CASSSDSSGYSNQPQHF.

Here the CDR3 DNA reads TGTGCCAGCAGGAGACAGGGAAAAAGTTCGGATGGCTACACCTTC. Its protein is CASRRQGKSSDGYTF. V gene TRBV28 combines with J gene TRBJ1-2; TRBD1 agrees at 7 bases. This CDR3 is 15 amino acids long. V lost 6 bases, J lost 6 bases, and 13 bases stayed unmatched. Germline CDR1 MDHEN, CDR2 SYDVKM.

The genes are TRBV19 and TRBJ1-6, with D maybe TRBD1 (5 bases). V dropped 6 bases and J dropped 5 bases, with 11 bases sitting between them. CDR1 and CDR2 (germline): LNHDA, SQIVND (reference sequence). CDR3 length: 14 amino acids. The CDR3 here is CASRSGQDNSPLHF. CDR3 sequence (DNA): TGTGCCAGTAGATCCGGACAAGATAATTCACCCCTCCACTTT.

The CDR3 DNA follows: TGTGCCAGCAGTTCGAATTCCTTTGGGACAGGGATGCTCCATCAAGAGACCCAGTACTTC. The encoded protein is CASSSNSFGTGMLHQETQYF. The chain is built from TRBV27 and TRBJ2-5, with TRBD1 identical over 9 bases. Germline V CDR1 and CDR2: MNHEY, SMNVEV (reference sequence). The V segment lost 4 bases and the J segment 2 bases; nucleotides outside the gene matches: 20. The CDR3 runs 20 residues.

The chain employs TRBV15 and TRBJ1-2; 7 bases agree with TRBD1. Germline trimming cut 7 bases from V and 1 base from J; bases unmatched to any gene: 15. Germline values: CDR1 LNHNV, CDR2 YYDKDF (reference sequence). The CDR3 runs 17 residues. CDR3: CATMPGTVHPNNYGYTF. CDR3 coding DNA: TGTGCCACCATGCCCGGGACAGTCCACCCCAATAACTATGGCTACACCTTC.

In this sample, this clone turned up once. The chain is built from TRBV6-1 and TRBJ2-1, with 8 nucleotides matching TRBD2. The V and J ends lost 5 bases and 9 bases, in that order; junction bases with no gene match: 9. The germline V gene encodes CDR1 MNHNS and CDR2 SASEGT. There are 14 residues in the CDR3. CDR3 loop: CASSPAGEWTEQFF. CDR3 in DNA: TGTGCCAGCAGTCCAGCGGGGGAGTGGACTGAGCAGTTCTTC.

The chain recombines TRBV2 with TRBJ1-5, with D tentatively TRBD1 (5 bases). Germline assignment: CDR1 SNHLY and CDR2 FYNNEI. Trimming took off 2 bases at V and 6 bases at J, with 14 bases between the two ends. CDR3 length: 15 residues. As DNA, the CDR3 is TGTGCCAGCAGTGAAAGGCAGGGTCTAGGTCAGCCCCAGCATTTT. Amino acid sequence: CASSERQGLGQPQHF.

CDR3 residues: CASSEISGGLDTQYF. The DNA of the CDR3 is TGTGCCAGCAGTGAGATATCGGGAGGGCTGGATACGCAGTATTTT. The chain recombines TRBV6-4 with TRBJ2-3, with 8 nucleotides matching TRBD2. With V trimmed by 3 bases and J by 6 bases, 8 bases remained unmatched. CDR1 MRHNA and CDR2 SNTAGT come from the germline V gene. There are 15 residues in the CDR3.